This TCR beta chain was captured in a study of cytomegalovirus exposure and HLA in healthy donors. Study observations and caveats: In a later analysis, TCR beta V- and J-gene trimming showed a link to a missense DCLRE1C variant. Sequences of the TCR beta chain were said to predict the HLA-A and HLA-B alleles of most subjects accurately. Common viral pathogens (according to a later analysis) appeared linked to several of the most significant clusters.

Worth noting for this clone: The antigen is not known.

The germline V gene has CDR1 LNHDA and CDR2 SQIVND (reference sequence). CDR3 length: 14 residues. The germline V and J ends were trimmed by 3 bases and 2 bases, with 7 bases remaining between them. The PCR ran on 60 Vbeta and 13 Jbeta primers. Data came from immunoSEQ multiplex PCR; TCRdb stores just in-frame clones and leaves some out. The sample includes over 100,000 clones, 77% of them seen just once. The sample was PBMCs. The origin of this receptor is a man between 40 and 49 years old in good health and CMV-seropositive. The chain joins TRBV19 to TRBJ2-2; D remains unclear. This CDR3 is CASSISLNTGELFF. CDR3 nucleotides: TGTGCCAGTAGTATTTCCCTAAACACCGGGGAGCTGTTTTTT.